A single sample gave rise to the 30 T cell receptor beta chains below, sequenced in a study of radiotherapy plus CTLA-4 blockade in lung cancer. Method: immunoSEQ multiplex PCR; TCRdb's copy keeps in-frame clones and lacks some. The sample has about 80,000 clones, 60% to 85% seen once; the top ten hold over 20%. The sample consisted of peripheral blood, taken from a patient treated with radiotherapy plus ipilimumab. The receptors come from a human donor with non-small cell lung cancer whose response to radiotherapy plus ipilimumab could not be evaluated. Some clones in this sample may be carry-over from other donors' samples.

The chain couples TRBV7-9 to TRBJ2-2; TRBD2 matches at 8 bases. Germline values: CDR1 SEHNR, CDR2 FQNEAQ (reference sequence). Losses at the gene ends were 3 bases for V and 3 bases for J; bases not matched to a gene: 9. CDR3 length: 17 amino acids. This CDR3 is CASSFNLAGGDTGELFF. The DNA for the CDR3 is TGTGCCAGCAGCTTCAATCTAGCGGGCGGGGACACCGGGGAGCTGTTTTTT.

Of note for this clone: Germline and junction disagree at one end, which may indicate a read error. This chain joins TRBV6-5 and TRBJ2-2; tentatively, D is TRBD2 (6 bases). Germline lookup yields CDR1 MNHEY and CDR2 SVGAGI. This CDR3 comprises 13 residues. The CDR3 sequence is CASSYASTGVLFF. CDR3 bases: TGTGCCAGCAGTTACGCATCGACGGGGGTGCTGTTTTTT.

V is TRBV7-2 and J is TRBJ2-7; TRBD1 might be the D (5 bases). V lost 3 bases and J lost 3, with 12 bases in between. Germline CDR1 SGHTA, CDR2 FQGNSA. This CDR3 is 14 amino acids long. The CDR3 sequence is CASSFGRQFYEQYF. The DNA for the CDR3 is TGTGCCAGCAGCTTCGGAAGACAGTTCTACGAGCAGTACTTC.

The chain has TRBV5-1 and TRBJ2-3, with D tentatively TRBD1 (6 bases). V was pared by 4 bases and J by 0 bases, with 12 bases between. CDR1 and CDR2 from the germline V gene are SGHRS and YFSETQ. CDR3 length: 15 amino acids. CDR3 nucleotides: TGCGCCAGCAGCGAGCTCACAGGGAGCACAGATACGCAGTATTTT. Amino acid sequence: CASSELTGSTDTQYF.

V usage is TRBV5-1 and J usage is TRBJ2-5; 10 bases match TRBD1. The length of the CDR3 is 15 residues. The germline V gene has CDR1 SGHRS and CDR2 YFSETQ. The V segment lost 1 base and the J segment 4 bases; nucleotides outside the gene matches: 4. The CDR3 region is CASSLFRDRGETQYF. Here the CDR3 DNA reads TGCGCCAGCAGCTTGTTTCGGGACAGGGGAGAGACCCAGTACTTC.

This chain connects TRBV5-1 to TRBJ2-1; 8 bases align to TRBD2. The CDR3 consists of 17 residues. Germline V gene sequence: CDR1 SGHRS, CDR2 YFSETQ. V lost 4 bases, J lost 8 bases, and 17 bases stayed unmatched. The CDR3 loop reads CASSQLAAGGASDEQFF. The CDR3 DNA reads as TGCGCCAGCAGCCAACTAGCTGCCGGGGGGGCGAGTGATGAGCAGTTCTTC. The full variable domain, in which reference TRBV5-1 and TRBJ2-1 provide the parts outside the CDR3, is KAGVTQTPRYLIKTRGQQVTLSCSPISGHRSVSWYQQTPGQGLQFLFEYFSETQRNKGNFPGRFSGRQFSNSRSEMNVSTLELGDSALYLCASSQLAAGGASDEQFFGPGTRLTVL.

With regard to this clone: At one of its ends the junction is not consistent with the germline gene, which may arise from a read error. The same CDR3 arises from other DNA sequences in this sample as well. The rearrangement joins TRBV5-1 to TRBJ1-1, with D unclear. CDR1 and CDR2 (germline): SGHRS, YFSETQ. The CDR3 contains 13 residues. CDR3 coding DNA: TGCGCCAGCACTTTCGACAAGAACACTGAGGCTTTCTTT. Protein product: CASTFDKNTEAFF.

The genes are TRBV6-5 and TRBJ1-2; 11 nucleotides align to TRBD1. V lost 6 bases to trimming and J lost 4 bases; unmatched junction nucleotides: 7. The CDR3 is made up of 15 amino acids. The germline CDR1 and CDR2 sequences are MNHEY and SVGAGI. CDR3 residues: CASRLRTGGFYGYTF. The CDR3 DNA reads as TGTGCCAGCAGGCTCCGGACAGGGGGCTTCTATGGCTACACCTTC.

A single count supports this clone. The chain employs TRBV29-1 and TRBJ1-1; 7 bases line up with TRBD1. The V and J ends lost 4 bases and 4 bases, in that order; junction bases with no gene match: 6. Germline-derived CDR1 and CDR2 are SQVTM and ANQGSEA. This CDR3 contains 13 residues. CDR3 nucleotide sequence: TGCAGCGTTGTCACAGGGGTGCTCACTGAAGCTTTCTTT. It encodes CSVVTGVLTEAFF. Based on the CDR3 plus reference TRBV29-1 and TRBJ1-1, the full variable domain is SAVISQKPSRDICQRGTSLTIQCQVDSQVTMMFWYRQQPGQSLTLIATANQGSEATYESGFVIDKFPISRPNLTFSTLTVSNMSPEDSSIYLCSVVTGVLTEAFFGQGTRLTVV.

The chain carries TRBV7-2 and TRBJ1-1; 7 nucleotides agree with TRBD1. CDR3 length: 14 amino acids. The junction had 7 bases not matched to a gene; V was cut back by 8 bases and J by 1 base. CDR1 SGHTA and CDR2 FQGNSA come from the germline V gene. The DNA for the CDR3 is TGTGCCAGCCGGAAGGGACAGACGAACACTGAAGCTTTCTTT. It yields the protein CASRKGQTNTEAFF.

V is TRBV2 and J is TRBJ2-1; 8 bases line up with TRBD2. Germline CDR1 SNHLY, CDR2 FYNNEI. V lost 6 bases, J lost 3 bases, and 7 bases stayed unmatched. The CDR3 spans 15 residues. The CDR3 reads CASRKRGTNYNEQFF. The CDR3 DNA is TGTGCCAGCAGGAAGCGGGGGACTAACTACAATGAGCAGTTCTTC. Full variable domain (missing parts from reference TRBV2 and TRBJ2-1): EPEVTQTPSHQVTQMGQEVILRCVPISNHLYFYWYRQILGQKVEFLVSFYNNEISEKSEIFDDQFSVERPDGSNFTLKIRSTKLEDSAMYFCASRKRGTNYNEQFFGPGTRLTVL.

CDR3 nucleotides: TGTGCCAGCAGCTTAGGGGGACTGTACGCCGCTTCGTACCAAGAGACCCAGTACTTC. Its translation: CASSLGGLYAASYQETQYF. The chain links TRBV11-1 to TRBJ2-5, with a tentative D call TRBD2 (6 bases). The CDR3 totals 19 residues. CDR1 SGHAT and CDR2 FQDESV come from the germline V gene (reference sequence). V gave up 1 base and J gave up 0 bases, with 21 bases separating them.

The chain combines TRBV6-1 with TRBJ1-2; maybe TRBD1 (6 bases). This CDR3 contains 14 residues. V was cut by 0 bases and J by 4 bases, with 9 bases left in between. CDR1 and CDR2 from the germline V gene are MNHNS and SASEGT. The CDR3 sequence is CASSEAVQGYGYTF. The DNA for the CDR3 is TGTGCCAGCAGTGAAGCGGTACAGGGCTATGGCTACACCTTC.

This clone was observed a single time. This chain connects TRBV25-1 to TRBJ1-2; the D is unclear. The V end was cut by 3 bases, the J end by 5 bases, with 16 bases between. The V gene's germline CDR1 is MGHDK and CDR2 SYGVNS. CDR3 length: 15 amino acids. CDR3 in DNA: TGTGCCAGCAGTGAGTCTGAGGGCAGTGGTTATGGCTACACCTTC. Residues: CASSESEGSGYGYTF.

The chain is built from TRBV9 and TRBJ2-7, with 8 bases identical to TRBD2. From germline, CDR1 is SGDLS and CDR2 YYNGEE. Trimming cost V 2 bases and J 2 bases; bases outside gene matches: 9. CDR3 length: 16 residues. The CDR3 protein is CASSVGGGRFPYEQYF. The CDR3 DNA sequence: TGTGCCAGCAGCGTCGGGGGGGGACGGTTCCCCTACGAGCAGTACTTC.

CDR3 in amino acids: CASSQWDRGVGEQYF. The CDR3 DNA sequence: TGCGCCAGCAGCCAATGGGACAGGGGGGTCGGGGAGCAGTACTTC. The gene calls are TRBV4-1 and TRBJ2-7; 11 nucleotides align to TRBD1. The CDR3 has 15 amino acids. Germline V gene lookup returns CDR1 MGHRA and CDR2 YSYEKL. V was clipped by 2 bases and J by 7 bases; unmatched bases: 7.

This chain connects TRBV7-3 to TRBJ1-2, with D perhaps matching TRBD1 (6 bases). Germline V gene sequence: CDR1 SGHTA, CDR2 FQGTGA. The CDR3 runs 13 residues. The germline V and J ends were trimmed by 5 bases and 8 bases, with 15 bases remaining between them. CDR3 nucleotides: TGTGCCAGCAGCGGCCGGGGGGGCCACGGCTACACCTTC. Translated: CASSGRGGHGYTF.

This rearrangement joins TRBV7-8 to TRBJ1-1; D is unresolved. CDR3 length equals 15 residues. Per the germline V gene, CDR1 is SGHVS and CDR2 is FQNEAQ. Trimming left V 6 bases short and J 4 bases short, with 18 bases between. The CDR3 DNA follows: TGTGCCAGCAGACGGGATGTCCCCGCGGGCACTGAAGCTTTCTTT. Its protein is CASRRDVPAGTEAFF.

This clone was detected only once. The chain is built from TRBV11-1 and TRBJ2-5; TRBD1 matches 9 bases. V was pared by 4 bases and J by 3 bases, with 0 bases of the junction left unmatched. CDR1 and CDR2 (germline): SGHAT, FQDESV (reference sequence). The CDR3 consists of 13 residues. The CDR3 coding sequence is TGTGCCAGCAGCTGGGACAGGGAAGAGACCCAGTACTTC. Amino acid sequence: CASSWDREETQYF. The whole variable domain, filled in from reference TRBV11-1 and TRBJ2-5, reads EAEVAQSPRYKITEKSQAVAFWCDPISGHATLYWYRQILGQGPELLVQFQDESVVDDSQLPKDRFSAERLKGVDSTLKIQPAELGDSAMYLCASSWDREETQYFGPGTRLLVL.

J is TRBJ1-6 and V is TRBV28; 9 nucleotides line up with TRBD1. The CDR3 runs 17 residues. CDR1 is MDHEN, CDR2 SYDVKM, per germline. The V gene end was trimmed by 4 bases and the J gene end by 0 bases; junction bases not matched to a gene: 4. The CDR3: CASSSGTGSSYNSPLHF. For the CDR3, the DNA is TGTGCCAGCAGTTCAGGGACAGGGAGCTCCTATAATTCACCCCTCCACTTT.

The chain is built from TRBV5-1 and TRBJ1-1; 9 nucleotides agree with TRBD1. J was trimmed by 1 base and V by 1 base; bases with no gene match: 8. The CDR3 is 17 amino acids. Germline-derived CDR1 and CDR2 are SGHRS and YFSETQ. In nucleotides, the CDR3 is TGCGCCAGCAGCTTGAAGGTACAGGGGGCTCAGAACACTGAAGCTTTCTTT. It is translated as CASSLKVQGAQNTEAFF.

The V gene is TRBV5-1, the J gene TRBJ1-1; TRBD1 aligns across 10 bases. The CDR3 covers 14 residues. Germline assignment: CDR1 SGHRS and CDR2 YFSETQ. Trimming cost V 4 bases and J 5 bases; bases outside gene matches: 5. CDR3 sequence (DNA): TGCGCCAGCAGCCGGGGACAGGGGTGGACTGAAGCTTTCTTT. Amino acid sequence: CASSRGQGWTEAFF.

V is TRBV28 and J is TRBJ1-2; D is possibly TRBD1 (6 bases). Trimming stripped 2 bases from V and 4 bases from J, with 23 bases between. CDR1 is MDHEN, CDR2 SYDVKM, per germline. The CDR3 covers 18 residues. CDR3 region: CASSLAQLSQGYGYGYTF. CDR3 coding DNA: TGTGCCAGCAGTTTAGCCCAGTTATCACAGGGCTACGGCTATGGCTACACCTTC.

The genes are TRBV4-1 and TRBJ2-7; 7 nucleotides match TRBD1. Germline V gene lookup returns CDR1 MGHRA and CDR2 YSYEKL. The CDR3 has 15 residues. With V trimmed by 4 bases and J by 6 bases, 12 bases remained unmatched. Written as DNA, the CDR3 is TGCGCCAGCAGCCTCCATTGGGACAGCGGAGGCGAGCAGTACTTC. Its translation is CASSLHWDSGGEQYF.

This clone was seen a handful of times. The V gene is TRBV19, the J gene TRBJ1-5; D may be TRBD1 (5 bases). CDR1 LNHDA and CDR2 SQIVND come from the germline V gene (reference sequence). V was trimmed by 0 bases and J by 2 bases, leaving 14 bases between them. The CDR3 runs 17 residues. CDR3 sequence (DNA): TGTGCCAGTAGTATAGATCTCTGGCAGGGCCGCAATCAGCCCCAGCATTTT. As protein: CASSIDLWQGRNQPQHF.

The chain recombines TRBV11-2 with TRBJ2-7; 10 bases agree with TRBD1. J lost 6 bases, V lost 5 bases, and 13 bases had no gene match. In germline, CDR1 is SGHAT, CDR2 FQNNGV. The CDR3 sequence is 16 residues long. CDR3 nucleotide sequence: TGTGCCAGCAGCCGGTCCCGCGGACAGGGGGTGACCGAGCAGTACTTC. Translation: CASSRSRGQGVTEQYF.

This clone was seen a handful of times. The chain is built from TRBV28 and TRBJ2-5, with D possibly being TRBD2 (6 bases). The DNA end lines up better with TRBJ2-7; the J call may be wrong. The CDR3 covers 14 residues. From germline, CDR1 is MDHEN and CDR2 SYDVKM. CDR3 in amino acids: CASSYSGRPYEQYF. CDR3 bases: TGTGCCAGCAGTTATTCGGGGAGGCCCTACGAGCAGTACTTC.

This chain links TRBV4-1 with TRBJ2-5; 8 bases match TRBD2. Germline CDR1 MGHRA, CDR2 YSYEKL. The ends lost 4 bases at V and 0 bases at J; junction bases unmatched: 7. The CDR3 runs to 16 residues. CDR3 loop: CASSPHGGGHQETQYF. CDR3 nucleotides: TGCGCCAGCAGCCCTCACGGCGGGGGGCACCAAGAGACCCAGTACTTC.

V is TRBV7-2 and J is TRBJ2-1; 7 bases map to TRBD2. The trim removed 5 bases at V and 8 bases at J, leaving 9 bases unmatched. The CDR3 extends over 14 amino acids. CDR1 and CDR2 (germline): SGHTA, FQGNSA. The CDR3 is CASSPRGGSHEQFF. CDR3 coding DNA: TGTGCCAGCAGCCCTCGGGGAGGGAGCCATGAGCAGTTCTTC.

The chain couples TRBV5-1 to TRBJ2-3; D perhaps matches TRBD1 (6 bases). The CDR3 spans 19 residues. CDR1 and CDR2 (germline): SGHRS, YFSETQ. V shed 4 bases and J shed 4 bases, with 28 bases lying between them. The CDR3 loop reads CASSIMNPFGQLGADTQYF. CDR3 bases: TGCGCCAGCAGCATAATGAACCCATTTGGACAGCTGGGGGCAGATACGCAGTATTTT.